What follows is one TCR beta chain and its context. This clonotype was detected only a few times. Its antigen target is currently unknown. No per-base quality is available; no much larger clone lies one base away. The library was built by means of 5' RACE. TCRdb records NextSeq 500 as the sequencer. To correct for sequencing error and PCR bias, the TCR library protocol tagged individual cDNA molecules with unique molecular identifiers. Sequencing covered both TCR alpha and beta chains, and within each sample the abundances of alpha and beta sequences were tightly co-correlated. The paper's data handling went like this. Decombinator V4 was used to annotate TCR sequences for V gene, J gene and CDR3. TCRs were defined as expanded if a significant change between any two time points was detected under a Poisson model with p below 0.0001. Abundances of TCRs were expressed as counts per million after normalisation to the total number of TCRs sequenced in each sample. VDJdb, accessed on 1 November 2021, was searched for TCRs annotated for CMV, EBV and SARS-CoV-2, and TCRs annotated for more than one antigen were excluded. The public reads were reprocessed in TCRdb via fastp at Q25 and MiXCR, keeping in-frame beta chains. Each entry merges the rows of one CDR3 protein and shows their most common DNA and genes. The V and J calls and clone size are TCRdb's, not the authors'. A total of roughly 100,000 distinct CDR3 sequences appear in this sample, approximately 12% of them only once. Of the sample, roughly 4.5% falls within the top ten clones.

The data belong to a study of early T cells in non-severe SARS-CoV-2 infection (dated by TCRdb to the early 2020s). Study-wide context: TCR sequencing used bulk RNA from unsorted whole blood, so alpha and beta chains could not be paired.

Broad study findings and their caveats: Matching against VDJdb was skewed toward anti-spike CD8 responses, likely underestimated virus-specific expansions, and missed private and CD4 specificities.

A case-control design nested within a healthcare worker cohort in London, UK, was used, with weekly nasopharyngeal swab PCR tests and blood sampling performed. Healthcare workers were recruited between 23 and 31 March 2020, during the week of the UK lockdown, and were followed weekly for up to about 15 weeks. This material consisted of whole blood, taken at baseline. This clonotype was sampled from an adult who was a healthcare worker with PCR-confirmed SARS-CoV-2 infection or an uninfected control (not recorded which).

The CDR3 reads CASASQGAADTQYF. Read as DNA, the sequence is TGTGCCAGCGCCTCTCAGGGGGCGGCGGATACGCAGTATTTT. The chain is assembled from TRBV10-3 and TRBJ2-3; TRBD1 fits 8 bases in the junction. From cysteine to phenylalanine, the CDR3 is 14 amino acids long. This entry keeps only the CDR3 DNA: 42 bases, framed from base 1. V trim: 10 bases; J trim: 6 bases; unmatched bases: 12. CDR1 and CDR2 are drawn from the germline V gene: ENHRY, SYGVKD.